This T cell receptor (beta chain) was captured in a study of post-analysis software for immune sequencing data. Turning to the study itself: Patients with relapsing-remitting, secondary progressive and progressive-relapsing multiple sclerosis courses were all represented.

To note about this clonotype: Its antigen is unidentified.

Findings and limits, study-wide: Elevated frequency relative to controls characterized about 5 TRBV segments in patients, TRBV5-6, TRBV5-1 and TRBV20-1 among them.

The germline V and J ends were trimmed by 9 bases and 6 bases, with 16 bases remaining between them. The CDR3 is 13 residues long. The germline gives CDR1 SNHLY, CDR2 FYNNEI. The library was made from cDNA and included unique molecular identifiers. TCRdb passed the PCR reads through MiXCR, listing each CDR3 protein once. This table holds 800,000 to 950,000 distinct CDR3 sequences, about 50% found once. This clonotype originated in a girl aged 10-17 years with multiple sclerosis. The chain joins TRBV2 to TRBJ2-3; maybe TRBD1 (5 bases). Material for sequencing was blood. CDR3 residues: CASRKGDLDTQYF. The CDR3 bases are TGTGCCAGTCGGAAAGGGGATTTGGATACGCAGTATTTT. Filled out from reference TRBV2 and TRBJ2-3, the complete variable domain reads EPEVTQTPSHQVTQMGQEVILRCVPISNHLYFYWYRQILGQKVEFLVSFYNNEISEKSEIFDDQFSVERPDGSNFTLKIRSTKLEDSAMYFCASRKGDLDTQYFGPGTRLTVL.